This T cell receptor beta chain derives from a study of post-analysis software for immune sequencing data. Turning to the study itself: Relapsing-remitting, secondary progressive and progressive-relapsing forms of multiple sclerosis all featured among disease courses.

Carried by the TCR beta cDNA libraries were unique molecular identifiers. Hundreds of thousands of cDNA molecules were obtained from roughly 0.93 to 9.6 million T cells. TCRdb reprocessed the PCR reads via MiXCR and lists one record per CDR3 protein. The sample holds roughly 800,000 distinct CDR3 sequences; about 50% are singletons and the top ten take over 4%. Details on this clonotype: Its specificity is unknown.

Notes on the study in general: People with multiple sclerosis had a significantly lower normalized Chao1 diversity than controls did. Comparison of patients with controls showed 5 or 6 TRBV segments more frequent in patients, TRBV5-6, TRBV5-1 and TRBV20-1 among them.

Germline-derived CDR1 and CDR2 are DFQATT and SNEGSKA (reference sequence). V shed 0 bases and J shed 7 bases, with 13 bases lying between them. The CDR3 is 13 amino acids. The rearrangement uses TRBV20-1 and TRBJ2-7; D gene ambiguous. The TCR sequence derives from a girl between 5 and 17 years old with multiple sclerosis. Sequenced sample: blood. Here the CDR3 DNA reads TGCAGTGCTAGAGATTGGCTGAACAATGAGCAGTACTTC. The encoded protein is CSARDWLNNEQYF.